Described below is a single TCR beta chain sequence and its context. In the original analysis: From reference gene primer amplification, estimates of nucleated cell counts were derived. The protocol was immunoSEQ multiplex PCR, while the TCRdb copy is restricted to in-frame clones and leaves out a portion. V, J and clone size reflect that table, while D and trimming were determined from the DNA. The data hold roughly 400,000 clones, with approximately 91% observed a single time. This entry is derived from a study of blood T cell repertoires in COVID-19. Study summary: Sources were T cells, B-cell-depleted T cells, or PBMCs; the material itself was cDNA or gDNA.

Cohort allocation depended upon clinical history that participants reported. This CDR3 spans 13 amino acids. This clonotype was sampled from a woman in her 40s with acute COVID-19. Sample: PBMCs or T cells enriched from blood (not recorded which). This chain links TRBV21-1 with TRBJ2-7; the table assigns TRBD1, which was not confirmed against the DNA. TRBV21-1 has pseudogene status. CDR3 region: CASMGTGSYEQYF. CDR3 DNA sequence: TGTGCCAGCATGGGGACAGGGTCCTACGAGCAGTACTTC.